What follows are 18 T cell receptor beta chains derived from one specimen sequenced in a study of TIL therapy for anti-PD-1-resistant metastatic lung cancer. This was the immunoSEQ v3 assay. Here immunoSEQ multiplex PCR was the method, and the copy in TCRdb shows in-frame clones only, minus some. The sample contains about 60,000 clones, 55% to 75% of which appear only once. Specified time point: pre-treatment sample, taken before nivolumab and TIL therapy. The specimen was blood, collected at baseline. Every receptor here comes from a person aged 25 to 85 with non-small cell lung cancer.

The chain uses TRBV5-1 and TRBJ2-7; 10 bases fit TRBD2. The CDR3 length is 15 residues. Per germline, CDR1 SGHRS and CDR2 YFSETQ. The V and J ends lost 4 bases and 2 bases, in that order; junction bases with no gene match: 6. As DNA, the CDR3 is TGCGCCAGCAGCAACGGGACTAGCGTTACCTACGAGCAGTACTTC. This codes for CASSNGTSVTYEQYF.

This clone was seen a handful of times. This chain connects TRBV6-6 to TRBJ1-5; a possible D gene is TRBD1 (5 bases). V was pared by 2 bases and J by 11 bases, with 13 bases between. The CDR3 is 13 residues long. CDR1 and CDR2 (germline): MNHNY, SVGAGI (reference sequence). The CDR3 DNA is TGTGCCAGCAGTTACCAGGGCCCAAGGGCCCAGCATTTT. This encodes CASSYQGPRAQHF.

This chain joins TRBV11-2 and TRBJ1-5, with D unclear. The CDR3 contains 13 residues. The germline V and J ends were trimmed by 4 bases and 5 bases, with 9 bases remaining between them. Germline-derived CDR1 and CDR2 are SGHAT and FQNNGV. CDR3 sequence: CASSSNTYQPQHF. The DNA for the CDR3 is TGTGCCAGCAGCTCCAACACCTATCAGCCCCAGCATTTT.

J is TRBJ2-1 and V is TRBV29-1; D might be TRBD1 or TRBD2, each matching 5 bases. The germline V and J ends were trimmed by 7 bases and 0 bases, with 19 bases remaining between them. Germline lookup yields CDR1 SQVTM and CDR2 ANQGSEA. This CDR3 is built from 16 residues. CDR3 nucleotide sequence: TGCAGCGCCAAAGTAGAGGGACCGAGCTCCTACAATGAGCAGTTCTTC. Protein: CSAKVEGPSSYNEQFF.

V and J are TRBV20-1 and TRBJ1-1; D is perhaps TRBD1 (6 bases). CDR1 is DFQATT and CDR2 is SNEGSKA in the germline V gene (reference sequence). V was pared by 1 base and J by 8 bases, with 8 bases between. This CDR3 has 11 amino acids. Here the CDR3 reads CSARGGTEAFF. The CDR3, as DNA: TGCAGTGCTAGAGGAGGGACAGAAGCTTTCTTT.

This chain joins TRBV6-5 and TRBJ1-5, with a possible D match to TRBD1 (5 bases). This CDR3 contains 13 residues. Germline V gives CDR1 MNHEY, CDR2 SVGAGI. Trimming took off 8 bases at V and 3 bases at J, with 11 bases between the two ends. For the CDR3, the DNA is TGTGCCAGCCGGAGAGGGACCAATCAGCCCCAGCATTTT. Encoded protein: CASRRGTNQPQHF.

The chain uses TRBV5-5 and TRBJ1-2; TRBD1 matches at 10 bases. V gave up 5 bases and J gave up 4 bases; unmatched junction bases: 11. Germline loops: CDR1 SGHKS, CDR2 YYEKEE (reference sequence). This CDR3 is 16 amino acids long. The CDR3 DNA follows: TGTGCCAGCAGGCCGCCGGGACAGGGGATTAGCTATGGCTACACCTTC. It codes for CASRPPGQGISYGYTF.

This clone was detected only a few times. The gene calls are TRBV28 and TRBJ1-1; possible D gene TRBD1, 6 bases. Germline V gene data show CDR1 as MDHEN and CDR2 as SYDVKM. Deletions cut 5 bases from V and 2 bases from J, with 9 bases between. The CDR3 consists of 13 residues. This CDR3 reads CASSNRANTEAFF. CDR3 bases: TGTGCCAGCAGTAACAGGGCAAACACTGAAGCTTTCTTT. The entire variable domain, with the rest obtained from reference TRBV28 and TRBJ1-1, is as follows: DVKVTQSSRYLVKRTGEKVFLECVQDMDHENMFWYRQDPGLGLRLIYFSYDVKMKEKGDIPEGYSVSREKKERFSLILESASTNQTSMYLCASSNRANTEAFFGQGTRLTVV.

The chain employs TRBV5-1 and TRBJ2-7; D possibly uses TRBD1 or TRBD2 (7 bases each). V shed 1 base and J shed 4 bases, with 15 bases lying between them. Germline CDR1 is SGHRS and CDR2 is YFSETQ. CDR3 length: 15 residues. CDR3 in DNA: TGCGCCAGCAGCTTGAGGGGGCGAGCGGGATACGAGCAGTACTTC. Protein: CASSLRGRAGYEQYF.

The chain has TRBV9 and TRBJ2-5; D ambiguous. From germline, CDR1 is SGDLS and CDR2 YYNGEE. Trimming left V 1 base short and J 2 bases short, with 9 bases between. This CDR3 has 14 amino acids. CDR3 nucleotide sequence: TGTGCCAGCAGCGTATTAGGGCAGCAAGAGACCCAGTACTTC. Protein sequence: CASSVLGQQETQYF. The full variable domain, rest sourced from reference TRBV9 and TRBJ2-5, is DSGVTQTPKHLITATGQRVTLRCSPRSGDLSVYWYQQSLDQGLQFLIQYYNGEERAKGNILERFSAQQFPDLHSELNLSSLELGDSALYFCASSVLGQQETQYFGPGTRLLVL.

This clone has only a few counts. The identical CDR3 is also encoded by other nucleotide sequences in the sample. The rearrangement uses TRBV7-9 and TRBJ2-6; D not resolved. Trimming took off 6 bases at V and 4 bases at J, with 7 bases between the two ends. The CDR3 covers 13 residues. Germline CDR1 reads SEHNR; CDR2 reads FQNEAQ (reference sequence). The CDR3 coding sequence is TGTGCCAGCAGTTTCGGCGGGGCCAACGTCCTGACTTTC. Amino acids: CASSFGGANVLTF.

This clone was seen a few times. V gene TRBV10-3 combines with J gene TRBJ1-1, with D possibly TRBD1 on 6 matching bases. CDR1 and CDR2 from the germline V gene are ENHRY and SYGVKD. Trimming left V 7 bases short and J 1 base short, with 10 bases between. This CDR3 region has 13 residues. CDR3 coding DNA: TGTGCCATCACCCGACAGGCGAACACTGAAGCTTTCTTT. This encodes CAITRQANTEAFF.

This clone was seen only a few times. This same CDR3 is encoded by further DNA sequences in the sample. This chain connects TRBV28 to TRBJ1-2, with a tentative D call TRBD1 (5 bases). The V gene's germline CDR1 is MDHEN and CDR2 SYDVKM. The CDR3 spans 13 residues. V was pared by 6 bases and J by 1 base, with 9 bases between. CDR3 in amino acids: CASSLRVNYGYTF. The CDR3 DNA sequence: TGTGCCAGCAGCCTCAGGGTTAACTATGGCTACACCTTC.

The CDR3 reads CASSARGYPGNEQFF. CDR3 nucleotide sequence: TGTGCCAGCAGCGCGCGCGGATACCCTGGCAATGAGCAGTTCTTC. The J gene is TRBJ2-1, the V gene TRBV6-1; no clear D gene. This CDR3 is built from 15 residues. Germline lookup yields CDR1 MNHNS and CDR2 SASEGT. Trimming pared 6 bases from V and 6 bases from J, leaving 18 bases between.

The chain links TRBV27 to TRBJ2-2; D may be TRBD1 or TRBD2 (5 bases each). This CDR3 comprises 13 residues. Germline lookup yields CDR1 MNHEY and CDR2 SMNVEV (reference sequence). Deletions cut 4 bases from V and 7 bases from J, with 10 bases between. The DNA for the CDR3 is TGTGCCAGCAGTTCCGGGGCAGGCGGGGAGCTGTTTTTT. Its translation is CASSSGAGGELFF.

The chain recombines TRBV2 with TRBJ2-1; D uncertain. V lost 6 bases and J lost 8, with 5 bases in between. CDR3 length: 10 amino acids. Germline V gives CDR1 SNHLY, CDR2 FYNNEI. CDR3 DNA: TGTGCCAGCAGCGACTATGAGCAGTTCTTC. Its translation is CASSDYEQFF. The variable domain in full, with the rest retrieved from reference TRBV2 and TRBJ2-1, is EPEVTQTPSHQVTQMGQEVILRCVPISNHLYFYWYRQILGQKVEFLVSFYNNEISEKSEIFDDQFSVERPDGSNFTLKIRSTKLEDSAMYFCASSDYEQFFGPGTRLTVL.

This clone was picked up one time. V is TRBV27 and J is TRBJ2-3; 8 bases are shared with TRBD2. This CDR3 spans 16 amino acids. The germline gives CDR1 MNHEY, CDR2 SMNVEV (reference sequence). V was pared by 5 bases and J by 6 bases, with 13 bases of the junction left unmatched. The CDR3 sequence: CASSREIAGRGDTQYF. CDR3 sequence (DNA): TGTGCCAGCAGTCGGGAAATAGCGGGGCGGGGGGATACGCAGTATTTT.

This sequence joins TRBV13 and TRBJ2-7; unclear D gene. Between the trimmed V and J ends, which lost 1 base and 7 bases, there was a span of 11 bases. Germline V gene sequence: CDR1 PRHDT, CDR2 FYEKMQ (reference sequence). The CDR3 is made up of 13 amino acids. CDR3 nucleotide sequence: TGTGCCAGCAGCTTAGCCCTGGCTGGGGAGCAGTACTTC. It is translated as CASSLALAGEQYF.